These 17 T cell receptor beta chains were sequenced from one sample in a study of T cells in women clearing cervical HPV infection. Profiling relied on immunoSEQ multiplex PCR, and the TCRdb table lists in-frame clones only, not all of them. This repertoire includes under 45,000 clones. The sample taken for sequencing was blood buffy coat. The source is a woman aged 18 to 69 with a cervical HPV16 infection that either progressed to CIN3+ or cleared (not recorded which).

About this clone: The read terminates 3 residues ahead of where the CDR3 ends, so the germline J gene completes it. The chain links TRBV6-2 or TRBV6-3 to TRBJ2-3; 8 nucleotides align to TRBD2. There are 15 residues in the CDR3. Germline assignment: CDR1 MNHEY and CDR2 SVGEGT. CDR3 DNA, as far as it was read: TGTGCCAGCAGTCGCTCACTAGCGGACCAGGAGACG. Translation: CASSRSLADQET. The whole CDR3 sequence reads CASSRSLADQETQYF.

A remark on this clone: The read falls 3 residues short of the CDR3 end, and the missing part is taken from the germline J gene. The V gene is TRBV2, the J gene TRBJ2-3; 8 bases match TRBD2. Germline-derived CDR1 and CDR2 are SNHLY and FYNNEI. The J segment lost 4 bases and the V segment lost 8 bases, leaving 8 bases of the junction unmatched. The CDR3 spans 14 residues. The CDR3 loop reads CASETSANADTQYF. The sequenced CDR3 bases are TGTGCCAGCGAGACTAGCGCGAATGCAGATACG.

For this clone: Coverage ceases 3 residues before the CDR3 finishes, and the germline J gene fills in the end. This chain uses TRBV7-9 with TRBJ1-2; D not resolved. The CDR3 runs 12 residues. Germline V gene sequence: CDR1 SEHNR, CDR2 FQNEAQ (reference sequence). The CDR3 spells CASSLPPYDYTF. The sequenced part of the CDR3 DNA is TGTGCCAGCAGCTTACCCCCCTACGAC.

CDR3 bases read: TGTGCCTGGGCTCCGGTAGCGGTGGATACG. As protein: CAWAPVAVDT. The complete CDR3 sequence is CAWAPVAVDTQYF. The chain joins TRBV30 to TRBJ2-3, with D maybe TRBD2 (6 bases). The CDR3 is cut off 3 residues early in the read; its end comes from the germline J gene. V was shortened by 5 bases and J by 6 bases, with 15 bases between the two germline ends. In germline, CDR1 is GTSNPN, CDR2 SVGIG (reference sequence). This CDR3 region has 13 residues.

Turning to this clone: The read halts 3 residues ahead of the CDR3 end, with the missing end drawn from the germline J gene. This chain connects TRBV7-2 to TRBJ1-2, with a tentative D call TRBD1 (6 bases). V was pared by 7 bases and J by 7 bases, with 22 bases between. Germline V gives CDR1 SGHTA, CDR2 FQGNSA. The CDR3 is made up of 15 amino acids. This CDR3 reads CASTLSPAGEGGYTF. The sequenced part of the CDR3 DNA is TGTGCCAGCACCCTATCCCCTGCAGGGGAAGGTGGC.

With respect to this clone: The read finishes 3 residues shy of the CDR3 end, and the germline J gene is used to complete it. The V gene is TRBV18, the J gene TRBJ2-4; TRBD1 agrees at 7 bases. With 3 bases clipped from V and 9 bases from J, the junction kept 17 bases outside the gene matches. This CDR3 region has 17 residues. Germline-derived CDR1 and CDR2 are KGHSH and LQKENI. Incomplete CDR3 DNA: TGTGCCAGCTCACCGGAAAACGAGGGGGCAGGTGATGGCATT. It is translated as CASSPENEGAGDGI. The entire CDR3 protein is CASSPENEGAGDGIQYF.

A word on this clone: Read data end 3 residues before the CDR3 end; the end is taken from the germline J gene. This chain joins TRBV2 and TRBJ1-2; D is ambiguous. Germline CDR1 is SNHLY and CDR2 is FYNNEI. CDR3 length equals 14 residues. Trimming took off 7 bases at V and 3 bases at J, with 15 bases between the two ends. CDR3: CASKRQQYDYGYTF. CDR3 DNA, as far as it was read: TGTGCCAGCAAGCGGCAGCAATATGACTATGGC.

Notes on this clone: Coverage ceases 3 residues before the CDR3 finishes, and the germline J gene fills in the end. V gene TRBV6-1 combines with J gene TRBJ2-5, with D perhaps TRBD1 (6 bases). Germline values: CDR1 MNHNS, CDR2 SASEGT. The CDR3 consists of 15 residues. V was trimmed by 4 bases and J by 3 bases, leaving 15 bases between them. Partial CDR3 DNA: TGTGCCAGCAGTGTGGGGGCAAGGGGAGAAGAGACC. Translated: CASSVGARGEET. The whole CDR3 sequence is CASSVGARGEETQYF.

Details on this clone: The read terminates 3 residues ahead of where the CDR3 ends, so the germline J gene completes it. The rearrangement links TRBV20-1 to TRBJ1-5; tentative D call: TRBD1 (5 bases). The CDR3 runs 12 residues. V was trimmed by 2 bases and J by 5 bases, leaving 7 bases between them. CDR1 and CDR2 from the germline V gene are DFQATT and SNEGSKA (reference sequence). CDR3 DNA, as far as it was read: TGCAGTGCTAGATCGGGGGATCAGCCC. Its protein is CSARSGDQP. The full-length CDR3 reads as CSARSGDQPQHF.

Points on this clone: The missing CDR3 end, 3 residues past where the read stops, is filled in from the germline J gene. The rearrangement links TRBV30 to TRBJ1-1, with D possibly TRBD1 on 5 matching bases. Germline V lookup: CDR1 GTSNPN, CDR2 SVGIG (reference sequence). V lost 2 bases to trimming and J lost 0 bases, with 13 bases between them. This CDR3 region has 15 residues. The CDR3 DNA, read in part, is TGTGCCTGGAGTTTGTGGGGGGGGTTGAACACTGAA. Its protein is CAWSLWGGLNTE. The complete CDR3 reads CAWSLWGGLNTEAFF.

CDR3 sequence reads: CSADRGGNTIYF. Incomplete CDR3 DNA: TGCAGTGCTGATCGAGGGGGAAACACC. The V gene is TRBV20-1, the J gene TRBJ1-3, with D unclear. The sequenced fragment ends 3 residues before the CDR3 boundary, so the rest is inferred from the germline J gene. Germline values: CDR1 DFQATT, CDR2 SNEGSKA (reference sequence). Between the trimmed V and J ends, which lost 5 bases and 4 bases, there was a span of 9 bases. This CDR3 is 12 amino acids long.

As for this clone: The sequence runs out 3 residues before the end of the CDR3; the remainder is reconstructed from the germline J gene. The gene calls are TRBV5-6 and TRBJ2-7, with 8 bases that match TRBD1. CDR1 and CDR2 from the germline V gene are SGHDT and YYEEEE. V shed 6 bases and J 6 bases; nucleotides not matched to a gene: 8. CDR3 size: 13 residues. The CDR3 bases that were read are TGTGCCAGCACCCGGACAGGGCTCTCCGAG. This encodes CASTRTGLSE. The full CDR3 protein is CASTRTGLSEQYF.

On this clone itself: The missing CDR3 end, 3 residues past where the read stops, is filled in from the germline J gene. This chain connects TRBV5-6 to TRBJ2-1; D is uncertain. Germline-derived CDR1 and CDR2 are SGHDT and YYEEEE. V lost 0 bases and J 7 bases, leaving 8 bases between the germline ends. This CDR3 has 13 residues. The CDR3 spells CASSLGASNEQFF. Partial CDR3 DNA: TGTGCCAGCAGCTTGGGGGCGAGTAATGAG.

This clone counts as medium-sized by frequency. The read gets to within 3 residues of the CDR3 end, and the germline J gene fills in the rest. This chain joins TRBV28 and TRBJ2-3; possibly TRBD2 for D (7 bases). The V end lost 5 bases, the J end lost 4 bases, and 10 bases lay between the germline ends. This CDR3 is 13 amino acids long. The germline CDR1 and CDR2 sequences are MDHEN and SYDVKM. The covered CDR3 bases are TGTGCCAGCAGTCAAGGGGGGGCAGATACG. Its translation: CASSQGGADT. In full, the CDR3 is CASSQGGADTQYF.

Points on this clone: The read ends 3 residues early relative to the CDR3; the germline J gene fills the gap. The chain joins TRBV4-2 to TRBJ2-7; 7 bases fit TRBD2. This CDR3 region has 15 residues. The V segment lost 7 bases and the J segment 6 bases; nucleotides outside the gene matches: 15. The V gene's germline CDR1 is LGHNA and CDR2 YNFKEQ. CDR3 sequence: CASTQNPGEGIEQYF. The CDR3 DNA, read in part, is TGTGCCAGCACCCAGAACCCGGGGGAGGGGATCGAG.

As for this clone: The CDR3 is cut off 3 residues early in the read; its end comes from the germline J gene. This rearrangement joins TRBV6-1 to TRBJ1-6; perhaps TRBD1 as D (5 bases). The germline CDR1 and CDR2 sequences are MNHNS and SASEGT. CDR3 size: 15 residues. With 2 bases removed from V and 7 bases from J, the gap between germline ends came to 12 bases. The covered CDR3 bases are TGTGCCAGCAGTGAAAATTGGGCAGGGAATTCACCC. Translation gives CASSENWAGNSP. The whole CDR3 is CASSENWAGNSPLHF.

Turning to this clone: The read comes to an end 3 residues before the CDR3 does, leaving the germline J gene to fill in the end. The rearrangement joins TRBV30 to TRBJ2-5; 7 bases match TRBD1. Germline loops: CDR1 GTSNPN, CDR2 SVGIG (reference sequence). The CDR3 totals 12 residues. V shed 2 bases, J shed 3 bases, and the junction held 0 bases outside the gene matches. The covered CDR3 bases are TGTGCCTGGAGTCAGGGGGAAGAGACC. It yields the protein CAWSQGEET. The whole CDR3 sequence is CAWSQGEETQYF.